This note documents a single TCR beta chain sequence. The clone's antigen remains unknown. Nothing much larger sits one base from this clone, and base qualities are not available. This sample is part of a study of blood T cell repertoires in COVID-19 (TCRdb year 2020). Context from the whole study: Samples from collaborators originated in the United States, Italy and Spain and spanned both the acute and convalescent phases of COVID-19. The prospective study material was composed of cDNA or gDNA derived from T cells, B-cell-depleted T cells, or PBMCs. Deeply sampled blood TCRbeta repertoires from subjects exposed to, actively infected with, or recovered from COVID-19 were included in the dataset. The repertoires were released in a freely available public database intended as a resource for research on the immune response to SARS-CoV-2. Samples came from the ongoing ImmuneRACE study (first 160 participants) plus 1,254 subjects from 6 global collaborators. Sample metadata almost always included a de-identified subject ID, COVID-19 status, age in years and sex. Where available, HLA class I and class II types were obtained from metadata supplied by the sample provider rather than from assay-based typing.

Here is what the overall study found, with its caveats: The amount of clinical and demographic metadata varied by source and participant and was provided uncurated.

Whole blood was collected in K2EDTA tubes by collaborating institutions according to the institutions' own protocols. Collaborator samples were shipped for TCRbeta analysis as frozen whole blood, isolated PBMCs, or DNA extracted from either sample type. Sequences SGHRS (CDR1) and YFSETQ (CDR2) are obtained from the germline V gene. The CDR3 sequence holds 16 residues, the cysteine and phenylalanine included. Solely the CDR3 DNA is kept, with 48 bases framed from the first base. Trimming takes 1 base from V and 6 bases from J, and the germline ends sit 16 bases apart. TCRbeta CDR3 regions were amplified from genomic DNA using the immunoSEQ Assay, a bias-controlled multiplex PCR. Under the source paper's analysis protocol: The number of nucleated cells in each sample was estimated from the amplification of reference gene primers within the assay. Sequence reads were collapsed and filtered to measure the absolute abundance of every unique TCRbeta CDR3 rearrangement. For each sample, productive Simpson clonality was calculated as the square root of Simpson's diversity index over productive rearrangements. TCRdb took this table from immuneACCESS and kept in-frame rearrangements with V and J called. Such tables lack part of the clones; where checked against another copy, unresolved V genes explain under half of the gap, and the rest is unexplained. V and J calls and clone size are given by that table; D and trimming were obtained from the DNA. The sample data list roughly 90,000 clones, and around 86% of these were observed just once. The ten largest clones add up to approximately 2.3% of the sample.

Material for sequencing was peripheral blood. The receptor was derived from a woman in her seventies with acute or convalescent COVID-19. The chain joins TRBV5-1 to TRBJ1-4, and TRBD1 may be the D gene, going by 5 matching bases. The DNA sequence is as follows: TGCGCCAGCAGCTTGTTTATCCAGGGAACGGATGAAAAACTGTTTTTT. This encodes CASSLFIQGTDEKLFF.